Below are 26 T cell receptor beta chains sequenced from a single sample in a study of identical twins. One entry per CDR3 protein, called by TCRdb with MiXCR from the 5' RACE reads. The repertoire holds about 200,000 distinct CDR3 sequences, 6.5% to 8% seen once, with more than 14% in the top ten. The same data also went into a second study, on T cells expressing NK-cell markers.

Sequenced material: CD8+ T cells sorted from blood. Receptor source: a young woman in good health.

This clonotype showed up many times. The CDR3 loop reads CASSYLQGGGYTF. In nucleotides, the CDR3 is TGTGCCAGCAGTTACCTACAGGGCGGGGGCTACACCTTC. The chain joins TRBV6-6 to TRBJ1-2; perhaps TRBD1 as D (6 bases). CDR3 length: 13 amino acids. The germline CDR1 and CDR2 sequences are MNHNY and SVGAGI (reference sequence). V was trimmed by 2 bases and J by 8 bases, leaving 12 bases between them.

This chain joins TRBV11-1 and TRBJ2-3; 7 positions match TRBD2. CDR1 and CDR2 (germline): SGHAT, FQDESV (reference sequence). The junction had 15 bases not matched to a gene; V was cut back by 6 bases and J by 0 bases. This CDR3 region has 18 residues. CDR3 bases: TGTGCCAGCAGATCTTCTAGCGGCCGATCTGCTAGCACAGATACGCAGTATTTT. This gives the protein CASRSSSGRSASTDTQYF.

This clonotype was observed a few times. The chain recombines TRBV4-3 with TRBJ2-7; TRBD2 agrees at 10 bases. V was pared by 1 base and J by 9 bases, with 6 bases of the junction left unmatched. CDR1 is LGHNA, CDR2 YSLEER, per germline. This CDR3 region has 14 residues. CDR3 nucleotides: TGCGCCAGCAGCCAAGGGCTAGCGGGAGCGGGGCAGTACTTC. This encodes CASSQGLAGAGQYF.

This clonotype has at least ten counts. The chain joins TRBV7-9 to TRBJ1-2, with D possibly matching TRBD1 (5 bases). CDR1 is SEHNR and CDR2 is FQNEAQ in the germline V gene (reference sequence). The CDR3 is 12 residues long. V dropped 5 bases and J dropped 3 bases, with 7 bases sitting between them. The chain's CDR3 is CASSDRYYGYTF. In DNA form, the CDR3 reads TGTGCCAGCAGCGACAGATACTATGGCTACACCTTC.

This clonotype has only a few counts. This chain's CDR3 is CASDQGQEQYF. CDR3 bases: TGTGCCAGCGATCAGGGGCAGGAGCAGTACTTC. J is TRBJ2-7 and V is TRBV3-1, with D possibly matching TRBD1 (6 bases). The CDR3 has 11 amino acids. Trimming removed 8 bases from V and 7 bases from J, with 12 bases in between. CDR1 and CDR2 (germline): LGHDT, YNNKEL (reference sequence).

This clonotype was picked up a small number of times. This chain links TRBV18 with TRBJ2-2, with D possibly TRBD2 on 6 matching bases. V lost 4 bases to trimming and J lost 5 bases, with 14 bases between them. Germline CDR1 is KGHSH and CDR2 is LQKENI. The CDR3 contains 15 residues. CDR3 amino acids: CASSQDYGRTGELFF. CDR3 bases: TGTGCCAGCTCACAGGACTACGGGCGGACCGGGGAGCTGTTTTTT. Using reference TRBV18 and TRBJ2-2 for the parts outside the CDR3, the full variable domain is NAGVMQNPRHLVRRRGQEARLRCSPMKGHSHVYWYRQLPEEGLKFMVYLQKENIIDESGMPKERFSAEFPKEGPSILRIQQVVRGDSAAYFCASSQDYGRTGELFFGEGSRLTVL.

This clonotype has at least ten counts. The rearrangement joins TRBV27 to TRBJ2-7; no definite D call. Germline loops: CDR1 MNHEY, CDR2 SMNVEV (reference sequence). V was cut by 1 base and J by 7 bases, with 14 bases left in between. This CDR3 spans 14 amino acids. CDR3 in amino acids: CASSLWASPLEQYF. For the CDR3, the DNA is TGTGCCAGCAGTTTATGGGCCAGCCCTCTTGAGCAGTACTTC.

This clonotype was detected ten times or more. The chain combines TRBV10-3 with TRBJ2-7, with 8 bases fitting TRBD2. Germline CDR1 reads ENHRY; CDR2 reads SYGVKD. The CDR3 covers 13 residues. With V trimmed by 3 bases and J by 7 bases, 5 bases remained unmatched. CDR3 amino acids: CAISDPGGYEQYF. The CDR3, as DNA: TGTGCCATCAGTGATCCGGGGGGGTATGAGCAGTACTTC.

This clonotype appeared many times. The CDR3 DNA is TGTGCCAGCAGCCCGCTACCGGGACTAGCGAATGAGCAGTTCTTC. Amino acids: CASSPLPGLANEQFF. V usage is TRBV7-9 and J usage is TRBJ2-1, with 10 bases that match TRBD2. The CDR3 is made up of 15 amino acids. Unmatched junction bases numbered 8, after V lost 5 bases and J lost 7 bases. Germline assignment: CDR1 SEHNR and CDR2 FQNEAQ (reference sequence). Full variable domain (missing parts from reference TRBV7-9 and TRBJ2-1): DTGVSQNPRHKITKRGQNVTFRCDPISEHNRLYWYRQTLGQGPEFLTYFQNEAQLEKSRLLSDRFSAERPKGSFSTLEIQRTEQGDSAMYLCASSPLPGLANEQFFGPGTRLTVL.

Ten or more counts support this clonotype. The CDR3 region has the DNA TGTGCCAGCAGTTACTCGAACAGTAGAGAGACCCAGTACTTC. This sequence encodes CASSYSNSRETQYF. The V and J genes are TRBV6-5 and TRBJ2-5, with D uncertain. Trimming left V 0 bases short and J 4 bases short, with 9 bases between. This CDR3 spans 14 amino acids. Per the germline V gene, CDR1 is MNHEY and CDR2 is SVGAGI.

V is TRBV7-6 and J is TRBJ2-6; D is unresolved. The germline V gene has CDR1 SGHVS and CDR2 FNYEAQ. Trimming pared 2 bases from V and 2 bases from J, leaving 4 bases between. This CDR3 is 14 amino acids long. The CDR3, as DNA: TGTGCCAGCAGCTTACTGACTGGGGCCAACGTCCTGACTTTC. Translation gives CASSLLTGANVLTF.

The sample holds a few counts of this clonotype. V and J are TRBV6-1 and TRBJ2-7; D may match TRBD1 or TRBD2 (5 bases each). Germline CDR1 MNHNS, CDR2 SASEGT. This CDR3 has 15 amino acids. Trimming cost V 6 bases and J 3 bases, with 18 bases left between them. The CDR3 is CASSLGTLGGYEQYF. In DNA form, the CDR3 reads TGTGCCAGCAGCCTCGGGACCCTGGGTGGCTACGAGCAGTACTTC.

This clonotype turned up a few times. J is TRBJ2-2 and V is TRBV21-1; the tabulated D call, TRBD1, remains unverified against the DNA. TRBV21-1 is shown as a pseudogene. The length of the CDR3 is 15 residues. DNA of the CDR3: TGTGCCAGCAAACCGGGACAGGGCCGGTGCGGGGAGCTGTTTTTT. Its protein product is CASKPGQGRCGELFF.

This clonotype was picked up many times. This chain connects TRBV5-1 to TRBJ2-1; D is unresolved. The germline gives CDR1 SGHRS, CDR2 YFSETQ. Trimming removed 2 bases at V and 4 bases at J, with 10 bases between. The CDR3 covers 14 residues. The CDR3 reads CASSFSTLYNEQFF. The CDR3 DNA sequence: TGCGCCAGCAGCTTTTCGACTCTGTACAATGAGCAGTTCTTC.

This clonotype appeared many times. The chain recombines TRBV7-2 with TRBJ1-1; possibly TRBD1 for D (5 bases). CDR1 and CDR2 from the germline V gene are SGHTA and FQGNSA. Trimming cost V 1 base and J 7 bases, with 19 bases left between them. The CDR3 consists of 16 residues. In nucleotides, the CDR3 is TGTGCCAGCAGCTTAGGACTCGGCCTCCAGGGAGGTGAAGCTTTCTTT. Its translation is CASSLGLGLQGGEAFF.

This chain uses TRBV2 with TRBJ2-2; no reliable D call. The CDR3 is 14 amino acids. Germline V gene lookup returns CDR1 SNHLY and CDR2 FYNNEI. Trimming removed 2 bases from V and 8 bases from J, with 12 bases in between. The CDR3 is CASSEKGPRGELFF. In DNA, the CDR3 is TGTGCCAGCAGTGAAAAGGGCCCTAGGGGGGAGCTGTTTTTT. Combining the CDR3 with reference TRBV2 and TRBJ2-2 gives the whole variable domain EPEVTQTPSHQVTQMGQEVILRCVPISNHLYFYWYRQILGQKVEFLVSFYNNEISEKSEIFDDQFSVERPDGSNFTLKIRSTKLEDSAMYFCASSEKGPRGELFFGEGSRLTVL.

This clonotype was seen only a few times. This rearrangement joins TRBV6-2 or TRBV6-3 to TRBJ2-7; D call uncertain. Germline lookup yields CDR1 MNHEY and CDR2 SVGEGT. The length of the CDR3 is 13 residues. V shed 3 bases and J shed 6 bases, with 12 bases lying between them. CDR3 loop: CASSYVAVGEQYF. In nucleotides, the CDR3 is TGTGCCAGCAGTTATGTCGCTGTTGGCGAGCAGTACTTC.

This clonotype occurred many times. V and J are TRBV6-1 and TRBJ1-1, with TRBD1 matching 7 bases. The CDR3 has 12 residues. The germline gives CDR1 MNHNS, CDR2 SASEGT. Trimming at V came to 6 bases and at J to 6 bases, leaving 4 bases not matched to a gene. The CDR3 DNA is TGTGCCAGCAGCCCGACAGGGCCTGAAGCTTTCTTT. It codes for CASSPTGPEAFF.

This chain links TRBV29-1 with TRBJ2-7; D not certain. Germline V gene sequence: CDR1 SQVTM, CDR2 ANQGSEA. V lost 3 bases and J 5 bases, leaving 11 bases between the germline ends. This CDR3 is 12 amino acids long. The CDR3 sequence: CSVEVGVNEQYF. CDR3 DNA: TGCAGCGTTGAGGTAGGCGTTAACGAGCAGTACTTC.

The chain employs TRBV20-1 and TRBJ2-7; D is perhaps TRBD2 (6 bases). The CDR3 length is 13 residues. V was pared by 1 base and J by 2 bases, with 9 bases between. The germline V gene has CDR1 DFQATT and CDR2 SNEGSKA (reference sequence). The CDR3 loop reads CSARVGGTYEQYF. CDR3 DNA: TGCAGTGCTAGAGTAGGAGGGACCTACGAGCAGTACTTC.

V gene TRBV20-1 combines with J gene TRBJ2-5, with D hard to call. From germline, CDR1 is DFQATT and CDR2 SNEGSKA (reference sequence). The CDR3 is made up of 14 amino acids. The V end was cut by 0 bases, the J end by 5 bases, with 13 bases between. The CDR3 DNA reads TGCAGTGCTAGAGATCGCGAGTCCTACGAGACCCAGTACTTC. This codes for CSARDRESYETQYF.

The rearrangement joins TRBV19 to TRBJ2-3, with a weak D call TRBD1 (5 bases). CDR1 is LNHDA and CDR2 is SQIVND in the germline V gene (reference sequence). The V end was cut by 2 bases, the J end by 1 base, with 10 bases between. The length of the CDR3 is 15 residues. CDR3 coding DNA: TGTGCCAGTAGTATACAGGGTGTCCGCACAGATACGCAGTATTTT. It is translated as CASSIQGVRTDTQYF.

This chain links TRBV9 with TRBJ1-5; unclear D gene. V was pared by 3 bases and J by 1 base, with 8 bases between. Germline CDR1 reads SGDLS; CDR2 reads YYNGEE. This CDR3 comprises 14 residues. CDR3 amino acids: CASSAGVSNQPQHF. DNA for the CDR3: TGTGCCAGCAGCGCAGGAGTAAGCAATCAGCCCCAGCATTTT.

This clonotype was seen many times. This chain connects TRBV7-6 to TRBJ1-1; weak D call: TRBD1 (5 bases). This CDR3 spans 14 amino acids. V was clipped by 1 base and J by 1 base, with 7 bases between them. From germline, CDR1 is SGHVS and CDR2 FNYEAQ. The CDR3 coding sequence is TGTGCCAGCAGCTTAGGGGGGACGAACACTGAAGCTTTCTTT. Amino acids: CASSLGGTNTEAFF.

The gene calls are TRBV6-2 or TRBV6-3 and TRBJ2-7, with TRBD2 matching over 7 bases. This CDR3 spans 13 amino acids. After removal of 2 bases from V and 4 bases from J, the junction contained 2 bases not matched to a gene. CDR1 MNHEY and CDR2 SVGEGT come from the germline V gene. For the CDR3, the DNA is TGTGCCAGCAGTTACGGGACTAAATACGAGCAGTACTTC. Its translation: CASSYGTKYEQYF.

The V call is TRBV12-3 or TRBV12-4, the J call TRBJ1-2, with D possibly matching TRBD1 (6 bases). V was cut by 6 bases and J by 5 bases, with 13 bases left in between. The CDR3 covers 13 residues. The CDR3 here is CASSPTRGYGYTF. The CDR3 bases are TGTGCCAGCAGCCCAACAAGGGGGTATGGCTACACCTTC.